Given below is one T cell receptor beta chain in context. Its specificity is unknown. This sample is part of a study of monozygotic twins with cystic fibrosis. Points from the study as a whole: In 13 of 16 pairs, V gene usage was closest to the co-twin's.

The V and J ends lost 4 bases and 5 bases respectively, with 5 bases between them. The CDR3 contains 11 residues. The V gene's germline CDR1 is DFQATT and CDR2 SNEGSKA (reference sequence). Assay: immunoSEQ multiplex PCR; the TCRdb copy retains only in-frame clones and omits some. The table shows 30,000 or so clones, with over 60% occurring only once. The chain has TRBV20-1 and TRBJ2-2; D is ambiguous. The source is a girl aged 5-17 years with cystic fibrosis. Sequences were obtained from blood. The CDR3 DNA is TGCAGTGCTATATATACCGGGGAGCTGTTTTTT. Protein: CSAIYTGELFF.